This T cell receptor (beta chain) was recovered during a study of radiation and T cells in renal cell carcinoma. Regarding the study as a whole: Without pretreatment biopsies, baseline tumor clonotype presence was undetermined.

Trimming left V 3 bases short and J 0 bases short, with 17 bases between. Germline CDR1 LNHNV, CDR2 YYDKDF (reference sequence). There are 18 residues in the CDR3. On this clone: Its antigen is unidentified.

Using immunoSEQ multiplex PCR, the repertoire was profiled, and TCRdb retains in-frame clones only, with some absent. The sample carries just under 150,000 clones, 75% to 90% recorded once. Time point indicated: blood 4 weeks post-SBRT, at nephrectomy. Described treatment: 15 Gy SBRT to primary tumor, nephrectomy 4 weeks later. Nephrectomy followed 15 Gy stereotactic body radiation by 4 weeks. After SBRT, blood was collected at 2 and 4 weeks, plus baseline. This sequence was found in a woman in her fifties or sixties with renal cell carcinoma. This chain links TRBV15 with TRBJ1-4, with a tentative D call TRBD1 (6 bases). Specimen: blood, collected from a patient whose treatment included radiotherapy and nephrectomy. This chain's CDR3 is CATSRDRDTEATNEKLFF. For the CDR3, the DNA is TGTGCCACCAGCAGGGACCGGGACACTGAAGCAACTAATGAAAAACTGTTTTTT.